The 27 T cell receptor beta chains below were found in one sample sequenced in a study of identical twins' blood T cells. TCRdb fed the 5' RACE reads into MiXCR, producing one record per CDR3 protein. This table holds around 380,000 distinct CDR3 sequences, about 28% found once. The material sequenced was PBMCs. All receptors derive from a woman aged 18 to 55 in good health.

This clonotype was seen a few times. V gene TRBV20-1 combines with J gene TRBJ1-2; tentatively, D is TRBD1 (6 bases). Between the trimmed V and J ends, which lost 6 bases and 4 bases, there was a span of 9 bases. This CDR3 region has 11 residues. Germline assignment: CDR1 DFQATT and CDR2 SNEGSKA (reference sequence). The CDR3 is CSATGSYGYTF. For the CDR3, the DNA is TGCAGTGCGACAGGATCCTATGGCTACACCTTC.

This clonotype was counted at least ten times. The chain links TRBV11-2 to TRBJ1-3; D is unresolved. V shed 5 bases and J shed 0 bases, with 11 bases lying between them. Germline assignment: CDR1 SGHAT and CDR2 FQNNGV. This CDR3 has 15 residues. The CDR3 here is CASSPTRSSGNTIYF. The CDR3 DNA reads as TGTGCCAGCAGCCCCACTCGGAGCTCTGGAAACACCATATATTTT.

This sequence joins TRBV19 and TRBJ1-6, with D unclear. Trimming stripped 1 base from V and 9 bases from J, with 10 bases between. The CDR3 has 14 residues. CDR1 LNHDA and CDR2 SQIVND come from the germline V gene (reference sequence). CDR3 sequence: CASSIARVGSPLHF. The CDR3, as DNA: TGTGCCAGTAGTATAGCTCGGGTCGGTTCACCCCTCCACTTT.

This clonotype was picked up many times. This chain connects TRBV5-1 to TRBJ1-2, with D possibly TRBD1 on 6 matching bases. This CDR3 spans 13 amino acids. V was cut by 5 bases and J by 4 bases, with 12 bases left in between. CDR1 and CDR2 from the germline V gene are SGHRS and YFSETQ. This chain's CDR3 is CASSPDRFYGYTF. The CDR3, as DNA: TGCGCCAGCAGTCCCGACAGGTTCTATGGCTACACCTTC.

V gene TRBV6-6 combines with J gene TRBJ1-1; no firm D call. CDR1 MNHNY and CDR2 SVGAGI come from the germline V gene (reference sequence). This CDR3 is 14 amino acids long. Trimming pared 7 bases from V and 1 base from J, leaving 13 bases between. CDR3 residues: CASTGGLENTEAFF. Written as DNA, the CDR3 is TGTGCCAGCACCGGTGGGCTTGAGAACACTGAAGCTTTCTTT.

The J gene is TRBJ2-1, the V gene TRBV7-9; TRBD1 aligns across 8 bases. Per the germline V gene, CDR1 is SEHNR and CDR2 is FQNEAQ (reference sequence). Germline trimming cut 5 bases from V and 15 bases from J; bases unmatched to any gene: 9. This CDR3 has 12 amino acids. This CDR3 is CASSHGQGEPFF. The CDR3 DNA follows: TGTGCCAGCAGCCACGGACAGGGTGAACCGTTCTTC.

The rearrangement uses TRBV7-6 and TRBJ2-3, with D maybe TRBD2 (5 bases). The germline gives CDR1 SGHVS, CDR2 FNYEAQ. The CDR3 runs 15 residues. V dropped 5 bases and J dropped 0 bases, with 12 bases sitting between them. DNA for the CDR3: TGTGCCAGCAGCCCCGAGCGGACTAGCACAGATACGCAGTATTTT. Translating it yields CASSPERTSTDTQYF. The full variable domain, in which reference TRBV7-6 and TRBJ2-3 provide the parts outside the CDR3, is GAGVSQSPRYKVTKRGQDVALRCDPISGHVSLYWYRQALGQGPEFLTYFNYEAQQDKSGLPNDRFSAERPEGSISTLTIQRTEQRDSAMYRCASSPERTSTDTQYFGPGTRLTVL.

This clonotype was recorded a few times. The chain links TRBV7-9 to TRBJ2-1; D is perhaps TRBD2 (5 bases). Germline V lookup: CDR1 SEHNR, CDR2 FQNEAQ (reference sequence). This CDR3 spans 14 amino acids. Deletions cut 1 base from V and 8 bases from J, with 12 bases between. The CDR3 is CASSLEDVSDEQFF. CDR3 in DNA: TGTGCCAGCAGCTTAGAAGACGTTAGCGATGAGCAGTTCTTC.

A word on this clonotype: A read error may be the cause here, since a much bigger clone is one base away. The chain carries TRBV6-1 and TRBJ2-7; D gene ambiguous. This CDR3 has 9 amino acids. With 11 bases removed from V and 3 bases from J, the gap between germline ends came to 5 bases. Germline loops: CDR1 MNHNS, CDR2 SASEGT. CDR3 protein: CAEGYEQYF. Written as DNA, the CDR3 is TGTGCCGAAGGCTACGAGCAGTACTTC.

This clonotype was detected only a few times. The rearrangement uses TRBV5-4 and TRBJ2-3; 9 bases align to TRBD1. The germline CDR1 and CDR2 sequences are SGHNT and YYREEE (reference sequence). CDR3 length: 14 residues. The junction had 6 bases not matched to a gene; V was cut back by 9 bases and J by 1 base. The CDR3 sequence is CATRTGVGTDTQYF. The CDR3 DNA is TGTGCCACCAGGACAGGGGTTGGCACAGATACGCAGTATTTT. The variable domain in full, completed from reference TRBV5-4 and TRBJ2-3, reads ETGVTQSPTHLIKTRGQQVTLRCSSQSGHNTVSWYQQALGQGPQFIFQYYREEENGRGNFPPRFSGLQFPNYSSELNVNALELDDSALYLCATRTGVGTDTQYFGPGTRLTVL.

The V and J genes are TRBV20-1 and TRBJ1-4, with no clear D. CDR3 length: 15 residues. V lost 1 base and J lost 6, with 15 bases in between. Germline V gene sequence: CDR1 DFQATT, CDR2 SNEGSKA (reference sequence). The CDR3 loop is CSARVGSEGYEKLFF. CDR3 in DNA: TGCAGTGCTAGAGTGGGTTCGGAGGGTTATGAAAAACTGTTTTTT.

On this clonotype: At one of its ends the junction is not consistent with the germline gene, which may arise from a read error. DNA of the CDR3: TGTGTCAGCAGTTTACAGGGTCGGTCAACTGAAGCTTTCTTT. Encoded protein: CVSSLQGRSTEAFF. The chain uses TRBV12-3 or TRBV12-4 and TRBJ1-1, with a possible D match to TRBD1 (6 bases). The CDR3 runs 14 residues.

V is TRBV4-3 and J is TRBJ1-1; D unclear. The length of the CDR3 is 19 residues. Trimming took off 4 bases at V and 3 bases at J, with 27 bases between the two ends. Germline CDR1 is LGHNA and CDR2 is YSLEER. This CDR3 is CASSLEPALMTTGHTEAFF. The CDR3, as DNA: TGCGCCAGCAGCCTCGAACCCGCTCTGATGACAACGGGCCACACTGAAGCTTTCTTT.

V is TRBV12-3 or TRBV12-4 and J is TRBJ1-5; 10 positions match TRBD1. The CDR3 length is 15 residues. Unmatched junction bases numbered 2, after V lost 2 bases and J lost 4 bases. This CDR3 reads CASSLLGQGNQPQHF. Here the CDR3 DNA reads TGTGCCAGCAGTTTACTGGGACAGGGGAATCAGCCCCAGCATTTT.

The rearrangement links TRBV20-1 to TRBJ2-1, with TRBD2 matching 9 bases. Germline CDR1 is DFQATT and CDR2 is SNEGSKA (reference sequence). The ends lost 3 bases at V and 4 bases at J; junction bases unmatched: 7. The CDR3 spans 15 residues. This CDR3 reads CSARKSSGGYNEQFF. The DNA of the CDR3 is TGCAGTGCTAGGAAGTCGAGCGGGGGGTACAATGAGCAGTTCTTC.

In the case of this clonotype: One end of the junction fails to match germline, which may point to a read error. The chain recombines TRBV7-9 with TRBJ1-1, with unresolved D. Germline CDR1 SEHNR, CDR2 FQNEAQ (reference sequence). The CDR3 length is 11 residues. This CDR3 reads CASSLITEASF. CDR3 sequence (DNA): TGTGCCAGCAGCTTAATCACTGAAGCTTCCTTT.

The rearrangement links TRBV3-1 to TRBJ1-2; 7 bases match TRBD1. The germline V gene has CDR1 LGHDT and CDR2 YNNKEL (reference sequence). The ends lost 3 bases at V and 5 bases at J; junction bases unmatched: 3. The CDR3 sequence is 13 residues long. As DNA, the CDR3 is TGTGCCAGCAGCCAGGTACAGGGGTATGGCTACACCTTC. It is translated as CASSQVQGYGYTF.

This clonotype was counted between two and nine times. One end of the junction fails to match germline, which may point to a read error. The chain couples TRBV20-1 to TRBJ1-2; no clear D. Germline CDR1 and CDR2: DFQATT and SNEGSKA (reference sequence). This CDR3 contains 11 residues. The CDR3 loop is CSARPEYAYTF. Written as DNA, the CDR3 is TGCAGTGCTAGGCCCGAGTATGCCTACACCTTC.

This clonotype was detected only a few times. This sequence joins TRBV10-3 and TRBJ1-1, with D maybe TRBD1 (5 bases). Trimming shortened V by 7 bases and J by 1 base, and 10 bases separated the two germline ends. This CDR3 spans 13 amino acids. CDR1 is ENHRY and CDR2 is SYGVKD in the germline V gene. In DNA form, the CDR3 reads TGTGCCATCACGGGACGGACGAACACTGAAGCTTTCTTT. Its translation: CAITGRTNTEAFF.

The sample holds a few counts of this clonotype. The DNA for the CDR3 is TGCAGCGTTGTGCCGCAGGGGGAGGGGGAGCTGTTTTTT. Translated: CSVVPQGEGELFF. The V gene is TRBV29-1, the J gene TRBJ2-2; the match to TRBD1 covers 7 bases. Per germline, CDR1 SQVTM and CDR2 ANQGSEA. This CDR3 region has 13 residues. With V trimmed by 4 bases and J by 8 bases, 7 bases remained unmatched.

The chain has TRBV20-1 and TRBJ1-4; D perhaps matches TRBD1 (5 bases). Germline loops: CDR1 DFQATT, CDR2 SNEGSKA (reference sequence). This CDR3 has 13 residues. Deletions cut 5 bases from V and 4 bases from J, with 11 bases between. The CDR3 nucleotides read TGCAGTGCTCGACAGAACCTTAATGAAAAACTGTTTTTT. Translating gives CSARQNLNEKLFF.

This clonotype was detected only a few times. The chain has TRBV4-3 and TRBJ1-1, with D unclear. The CDR3 consists of 12 residues. CDR1 and CDR2 from the germline V gene are LGHNA and YSLEER. Trimming shortened V by 1 base and J by 11 bases, and 11 bases separated the two germline ends. The CDR3 loop reads CASSQGQGNAFF. The CDR3 region has the DNA TGCGCCAGCAGCCAAGGTCAAGGGAATGCTTTCTTT.

A few counts support this clonotype. V usage is TRBV20-1 and J usage is TRBJ2-1; 9 nucleotides agree with TRBD2. The J segment lost 2 bases and the V segment lost 1 base, leaving 15 bases of the junction unmatched. The CDR3 totals 19 residues. Germline lookup yields CDR1 DFQATT and CDR2 SNEGSKA (reference sequence). The DNA of the CDR3 is TGCAGTGCTAGAGTCCTTTCATCGAGCGGGAGGAGCCCCTACAATGAGCAGTTCTTC. Translating gives CSARVLSSSGRSPYNEQFF.

This clonotype was counted a few times. The J gene is TRBJ2-3, the V gene TRBV7-8; TRBD2 aligns across 10 bases. Losses at the gene ends were 1 base for V and 5 bases for J; bases not matched to a gene: 15. The germline CDR1 and CDR2 sequences are SGHVS and FQNEAQ. There are 19 residues in the CDR3. The CDR3 loop is CASSLVLRSSGGVKDTQYF. The CDR3 DNA reads TGTGCCAGCAGCTTAGTTCTAAGATCCAGCGGGGGGGTAAAAGATACGCAGTATTTT.

This clonotype was observed many times. This rearrangement joins TRBV11-2 to TRBJ2-1; D not certain. The germline V gene has CDR1 SGHAT and CDR2 FQNNGV. CDR3 length: 11 amino acids. Trimming shortened V by 2 bases and J by 8 bases, and 4 bases separated the two germline ends. CDR3 sequence reads: CASSLTDEQFF. The CDR3 nucleotides read TGTGCCAGCAGCTTAACTGATGAGCAGTTCTTC.

This clonotype was observed a few times. The chain uses TRBV20-1 and TRBJ2-7; tentative D call: TRBD1 (7 bases). With 1 base removed from V and 5 bases from J, the gap between germline ends came to 12 bases. Per germline, CDR1 DFQATT and CDR2 SNEGSKA (reference sequence). CDR3 length: 13 amino acids. The CDR3 loop is CSARGDREDEQYF. CDR3 nucleotide sequence: TGCAGTGCTAGAGGAGACAGGGAGGACGAGCAGTACTTC.

The gene calls are TRBV2 and TRBJ1-1, with D possibly being TRBD1 (6 bases). CDR3 length: 13 residues. Germline V lookup: CDR1 SNHLY, CDR2 FYNNEI. Trimming left V 7 bases short and J 4 bases short, with 13 bases between. The CDR3 region has the DNA TGTGCCAGCACGGGGGAGGGGGGCACTGAAGCTTTCTTT. Translated: CASTGEGGTEAFF.